This T cell receptor (beta chain) was recovered during a study of T cell responses to AZD1222 COVID-19 vaccine. Study outcomes and limitations: Seropositivity was recorded at baseline in only 5 or 6 AZD1222 recipients. Spike-specific TCR breadth rose after two AZD1222 doses, and depth rose as well.

Notes on this clone: What it binds is unknown.

Germline CDR1 KGHSH, CDR2 LQKENI. Trimming stripped 2 bases from V and 4 bases from J, with 14 bases between. The CDR3 contains 15 residues. Clones were sequenced by immunoSEQ multiplex PCR, and TCRdb holds only the in-frame ones, with some missing. The table records 100,000 to 150,000 clones, 90% of them present only once. V is TRBV18 and J is TRBJ2-5; D is unresolved. The receptor's source is an adult in good health. The sequenced sample was peripheral blood, obtained on day 0 of MenACWY control vaccination. The CDR3 here is CASSPGRVMGETQYF. The DNA of the CDR3 is TGTGCCAGCTCACCAGGCCGGGTGATGGGAGAGACCCAGTACTTC.